The text below deals with one TCR beta chain. Its antigen remains unidentified. This sample was included in a study of vaccination effects on CD4 cells after COVID-19. Study-level results: Vaccine-induced clones in healthy vaccinees cross-reacted with common cold coronaviruses in only 1 of 255 cases.

The CDR3 totals 13 residues. With 3 bases removed from V and 2 bases from J, the gap between germline ends came to 7 bases. The germline V gene has CDR1 KGHSH and CDR2 LQKENI. Antigen-specific CD4+ T cells expanded by the ViraFEST assay with viral peptide pools were then sequenced. With about ten days of culture completed, CD4+ T cells were isolated. Nucleocapsid antibodies were negative in the vaccine recipients, who had never had SARS-CoV-2 infection. Both day 3 and day 7 saw half the medium replaced with IL-2 medium. Assay: immunoSEQ multiplex PCR; the TCRdb copy retains only in-frame clones and omits some. The profile covers some 28,000 clones, with about 80% appearing a single time and 30% taken by the ten largest.

The sample was CD4+ T cells from PBMCs cultured with SARS-CoV-2 spike peptides, taken before COVID-19 vaccination. The chain combines TRBV18 with TRBJ2-5; perhaps TRBD2 as D (5 bases). This clonotype originated in a human donor who received a COVID-19 vaccine. CDR3 protein: CASSPRGQETQYF. The CDR3, as DNA: TGTGCCAGCTCACCCCGCGGGCAAGAGACCCAGTACTTC.